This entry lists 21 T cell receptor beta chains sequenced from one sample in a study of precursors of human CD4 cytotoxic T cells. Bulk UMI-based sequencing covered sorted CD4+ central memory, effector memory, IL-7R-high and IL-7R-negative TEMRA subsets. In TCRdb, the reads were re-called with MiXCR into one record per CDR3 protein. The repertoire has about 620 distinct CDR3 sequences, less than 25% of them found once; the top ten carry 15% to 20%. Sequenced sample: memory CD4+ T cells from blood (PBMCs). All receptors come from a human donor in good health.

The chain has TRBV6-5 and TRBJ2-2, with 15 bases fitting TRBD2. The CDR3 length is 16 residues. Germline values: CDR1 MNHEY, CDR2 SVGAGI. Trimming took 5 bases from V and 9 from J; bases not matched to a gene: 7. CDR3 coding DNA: TGTGCCAGCAGTCAAGGACTAGCGGGAGGGACCCGGGAGCTGTTTTTT. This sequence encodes CASSQGLAGGTRELFF.

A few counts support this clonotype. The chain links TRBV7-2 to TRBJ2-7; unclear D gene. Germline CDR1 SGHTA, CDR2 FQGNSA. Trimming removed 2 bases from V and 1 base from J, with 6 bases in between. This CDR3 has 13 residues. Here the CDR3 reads CASSLWSSYEQYF. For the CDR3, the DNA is TGTGCCAGCAGCTTATGGTCTTCCTACGAGCAGTACTTC. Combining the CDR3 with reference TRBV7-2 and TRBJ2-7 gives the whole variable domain GAGVSQSPSNKVTEKGKDVELRCDPISGHTALYWYRQSLGQGLEFLIYFQGNSAPDKSGLPSDRFSAERTGGSVSTLTIQRTQQEDSAVYLCASSLWSSYEQYFGPGTRLTVT.

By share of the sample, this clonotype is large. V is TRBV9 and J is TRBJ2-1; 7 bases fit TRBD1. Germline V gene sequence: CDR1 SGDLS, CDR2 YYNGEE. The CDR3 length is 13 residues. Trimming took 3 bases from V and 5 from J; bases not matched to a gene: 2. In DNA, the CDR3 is TGTGCCAGCAGCGAGGACAGGAACAATGAGCAGTTCTTC. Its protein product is CASSEDRNNEQFF.

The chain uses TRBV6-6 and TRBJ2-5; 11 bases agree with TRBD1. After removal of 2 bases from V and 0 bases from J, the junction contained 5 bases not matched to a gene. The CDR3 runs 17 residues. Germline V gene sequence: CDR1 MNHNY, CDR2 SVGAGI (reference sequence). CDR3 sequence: CASSYLGTGGNQETQYF. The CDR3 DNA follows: TGTGCCAGCAGTTACCTTGGGACAGGGGGAAACCAAGAGACCCAGTACTTC.

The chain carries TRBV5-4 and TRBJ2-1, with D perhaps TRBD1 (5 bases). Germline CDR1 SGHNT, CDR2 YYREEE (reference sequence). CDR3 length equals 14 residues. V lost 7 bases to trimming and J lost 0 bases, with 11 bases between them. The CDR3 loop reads CASGEQDSYNEQFF. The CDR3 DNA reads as TGTGCCAGCGGCGAACAGGACTCCTACAATGAGCAGTTCTTC. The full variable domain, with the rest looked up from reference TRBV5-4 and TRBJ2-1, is ETGVTQSPTHLIKTRGQQVTLRCSSQSGHNTVSWYQQALGQGPQFIFQYYREEENGRGNFPPRFSGLQFPNYSSELNVNALELDDSALYLCASGEQDSYNEQFFGPGTRLTVL.

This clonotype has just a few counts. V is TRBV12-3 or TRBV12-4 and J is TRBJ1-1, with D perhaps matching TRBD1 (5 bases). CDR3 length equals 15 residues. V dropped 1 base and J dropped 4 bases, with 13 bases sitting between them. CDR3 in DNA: TGTGCCAGCAGTTTAGAGGTTCAGCAGGGCACTGAAGCTTTCTTT. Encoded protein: CASSLEVQQGTEAFF.

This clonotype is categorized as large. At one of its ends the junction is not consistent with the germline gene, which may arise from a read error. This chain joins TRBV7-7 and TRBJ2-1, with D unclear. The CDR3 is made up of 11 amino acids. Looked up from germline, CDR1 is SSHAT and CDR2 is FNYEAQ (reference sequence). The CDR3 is CASSLGGEQFF. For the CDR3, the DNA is TGTGCTAGCAGCTTAGGCGGCGAGCAGTTCTTC.

In DNA form, the CDR3 reads TGTGCCAGCAGTTTAGGCAGTCGCAATCAGCCCCAGCATTTT. Its translation: CASSLGSRNQPQHF. The V and J genes are TRBV12-3 or TRBV12-4 and TRBJ1-5; D is ambiguous. There are 14 residues in the CDR3. Trimming left V 1 base short and J 2 bases short, with 6 bases between.

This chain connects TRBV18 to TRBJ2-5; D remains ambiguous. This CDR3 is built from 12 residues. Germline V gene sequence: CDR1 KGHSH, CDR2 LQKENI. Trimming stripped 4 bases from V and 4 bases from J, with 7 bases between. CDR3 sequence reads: CASSLQRETQYF. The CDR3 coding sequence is TGTGCCAGCTCACTCCAGCGAGAGACCCAGTACTTC.

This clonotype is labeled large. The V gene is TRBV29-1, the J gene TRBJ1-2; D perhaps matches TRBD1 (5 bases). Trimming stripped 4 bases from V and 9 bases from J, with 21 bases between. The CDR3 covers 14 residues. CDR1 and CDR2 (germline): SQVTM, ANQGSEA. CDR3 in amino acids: CSVALGVGSVSYTF. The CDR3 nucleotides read TGCAGCGTTGCCCTGGGGGTAGGATCCGTCAGCTACACCTTC.

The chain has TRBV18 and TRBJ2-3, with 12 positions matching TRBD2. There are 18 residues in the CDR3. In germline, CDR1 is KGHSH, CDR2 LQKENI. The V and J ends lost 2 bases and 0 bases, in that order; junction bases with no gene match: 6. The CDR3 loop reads CASSPTLAGGPSTDTQYF. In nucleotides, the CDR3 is TGTGCCAGCTCACCAACGCTAGCGGGAGGGCCTAGCACAGATACGCAGTATTTT.

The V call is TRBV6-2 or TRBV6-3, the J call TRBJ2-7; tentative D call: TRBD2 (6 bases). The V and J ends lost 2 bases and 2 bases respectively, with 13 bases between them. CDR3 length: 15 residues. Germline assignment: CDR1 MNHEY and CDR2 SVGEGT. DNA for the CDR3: TGTGCCAGCAGTTACCGGCGGGGTCTGACCTACGAGCAGTACTTC. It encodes CASSYRRGLTYEQYF.

In DNA, the CDR3 is TGCGCCAGCAGCTCAACAGGGATAGATACGCAGTATTTT. Translating it yields CASSSTGIDTQYF. This chain connects TRBV5-1 to TRBJ2-3, with D perhaps matching TRBD1 (6 bases). The germline gives CDR1 SGHRS, CDR2 YFSETQ. V lost 3 bases, J lost 5 bases, and 10 bases lay in between. This CDR3 has 13 residues.

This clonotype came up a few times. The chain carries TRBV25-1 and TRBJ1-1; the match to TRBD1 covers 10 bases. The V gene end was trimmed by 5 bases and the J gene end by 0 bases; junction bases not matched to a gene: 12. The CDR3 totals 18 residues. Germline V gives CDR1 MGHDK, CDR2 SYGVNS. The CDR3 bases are TGTGCCAGCAGTCCCAGAGTCGGGACAGGGGTCATGAACACTGAAGCTTTCTTT. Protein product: CASSPRVGTGVMNTEAFF.

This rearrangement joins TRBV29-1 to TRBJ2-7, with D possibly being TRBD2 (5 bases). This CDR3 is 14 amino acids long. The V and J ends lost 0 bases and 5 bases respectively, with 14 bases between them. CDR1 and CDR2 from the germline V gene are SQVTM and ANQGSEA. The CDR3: CSVEDLGESDEQYF. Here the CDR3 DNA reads TGCAGCGTTGAAGATCTCGGGGAGTCAGACGAGCAGTACTTC.

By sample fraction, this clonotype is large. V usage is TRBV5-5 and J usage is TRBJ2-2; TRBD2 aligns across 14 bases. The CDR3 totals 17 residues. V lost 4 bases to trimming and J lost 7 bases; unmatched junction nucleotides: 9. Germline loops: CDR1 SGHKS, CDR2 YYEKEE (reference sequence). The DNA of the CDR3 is TGTGCCAGCAGCGTAACCGGGACTAGCGGGAGTGGCGGGGAGCTGTTTTTT. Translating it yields CASSVTGTSGSGGELFF.

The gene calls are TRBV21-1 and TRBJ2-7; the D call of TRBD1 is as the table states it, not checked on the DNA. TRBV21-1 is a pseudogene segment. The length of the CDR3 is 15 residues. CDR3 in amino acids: CASSKRSWRGGEQYF. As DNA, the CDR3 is TGTGCCAGCAGCAAAAGGTCGTGGAGGGGGGGCGAGCAGTACTTC.

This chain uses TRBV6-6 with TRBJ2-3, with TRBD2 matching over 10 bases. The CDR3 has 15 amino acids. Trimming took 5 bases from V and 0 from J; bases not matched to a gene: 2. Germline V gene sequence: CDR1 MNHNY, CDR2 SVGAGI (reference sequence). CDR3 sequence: CASSQLAGSTDTQYF. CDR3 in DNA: TGTGCCAGCAGTCAACTAGCGGGGAGCACAGATACGCAGTATTTT.

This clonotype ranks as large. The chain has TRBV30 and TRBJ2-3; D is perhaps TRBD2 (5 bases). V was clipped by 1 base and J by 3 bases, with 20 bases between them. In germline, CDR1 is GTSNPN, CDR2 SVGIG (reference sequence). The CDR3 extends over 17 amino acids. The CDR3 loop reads CAWSEFKGGSGTDTQYF. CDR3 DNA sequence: TGTGCCTGGAGTGAATTCAAGGGTGGAAGCGGAACAGATACGCAGTATTTT.

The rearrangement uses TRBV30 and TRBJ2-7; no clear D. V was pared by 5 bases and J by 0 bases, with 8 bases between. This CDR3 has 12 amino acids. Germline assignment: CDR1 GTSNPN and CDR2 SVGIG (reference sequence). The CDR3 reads CAWGVSSYEQYF. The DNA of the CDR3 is TGTGCCTGGGGGGTCAGCTCCTACGAGCAGTACTTC.

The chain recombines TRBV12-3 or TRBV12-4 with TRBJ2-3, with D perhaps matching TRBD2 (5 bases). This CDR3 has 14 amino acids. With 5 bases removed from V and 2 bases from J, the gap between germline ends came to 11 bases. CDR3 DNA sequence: TGTGCCAGCAGTATACCGGGGAACACAGATACGCAGTATTTT. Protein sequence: CASSIPGNTDTQYF.